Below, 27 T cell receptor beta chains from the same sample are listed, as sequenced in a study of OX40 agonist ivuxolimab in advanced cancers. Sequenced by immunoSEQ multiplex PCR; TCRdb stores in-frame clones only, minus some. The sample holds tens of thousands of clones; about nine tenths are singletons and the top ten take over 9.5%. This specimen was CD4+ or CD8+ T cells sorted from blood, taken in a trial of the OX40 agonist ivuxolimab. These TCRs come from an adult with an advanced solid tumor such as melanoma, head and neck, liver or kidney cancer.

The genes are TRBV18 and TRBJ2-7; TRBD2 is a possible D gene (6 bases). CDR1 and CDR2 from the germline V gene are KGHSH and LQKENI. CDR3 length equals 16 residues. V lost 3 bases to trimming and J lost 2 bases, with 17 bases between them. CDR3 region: CASSPPLSGGPYEQYF. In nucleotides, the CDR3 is TGTGCCAGCTCACCGCCGCTAAGCGGAGGGCCCTACGAGCAGTACTTC.

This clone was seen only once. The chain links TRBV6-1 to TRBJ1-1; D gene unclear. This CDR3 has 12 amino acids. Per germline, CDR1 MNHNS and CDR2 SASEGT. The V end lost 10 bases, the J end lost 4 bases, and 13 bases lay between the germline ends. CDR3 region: CATALTATEAFF. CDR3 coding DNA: TGTGCCACCGCCCTAACGGCCACTGAAGCTTTCTTT.

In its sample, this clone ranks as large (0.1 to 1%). This CDR3 is CASSSGLTYNEQFF. The CDR3 nucleotides are TGTGCCAGCAGCTCAGGACTGACCTACAATGAGCAGTTCTTC. This chain connects TRBV7-9 to TRBJ2-1, with D perhaps TRBD2 (5 bases). Germline-derived CDR1 and CDR2 are SEHNR and FQNEAQ (reference sequence). The CDR3 sequence is 14 residues long. Trimming left V 4 bases short and J 2 bases short, with 9 bases between.

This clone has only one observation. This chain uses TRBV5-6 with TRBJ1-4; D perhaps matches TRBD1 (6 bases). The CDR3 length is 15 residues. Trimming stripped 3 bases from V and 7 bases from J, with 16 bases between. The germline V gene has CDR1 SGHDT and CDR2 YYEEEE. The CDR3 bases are TGTGCCAGCAGCTGGGGTGGGGGGCGAGGTGAAAAACTGTTTTTT. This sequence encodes CASSWGGGRGEKLFF.

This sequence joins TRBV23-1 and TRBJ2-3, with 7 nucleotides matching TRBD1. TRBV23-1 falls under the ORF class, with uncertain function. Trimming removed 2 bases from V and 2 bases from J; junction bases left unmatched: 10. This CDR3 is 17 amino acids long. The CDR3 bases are TGCGCCAGCAGTCAACCGACAGGGCGGATGCCCACAGATACGCAGTATTTT. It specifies CASSQPTGRMPTDTQYF.

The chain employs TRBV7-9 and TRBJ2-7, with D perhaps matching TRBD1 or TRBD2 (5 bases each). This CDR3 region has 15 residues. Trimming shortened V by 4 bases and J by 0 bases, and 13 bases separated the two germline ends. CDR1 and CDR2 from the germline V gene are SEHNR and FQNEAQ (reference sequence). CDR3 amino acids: CASSSRDVSSYEQYF. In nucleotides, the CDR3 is TGTGCCAGCAGCTCAAGGGACGTCAGCTCCTACGAGCAGTACTTC. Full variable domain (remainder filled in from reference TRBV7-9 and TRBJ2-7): DTGVSQNPRHKITKRGQNVTFRCDPISEHNRLYWYRQTLGQGPEFLTYFQNEAQLEKSRLLSDRFSAERPKGSFSTLEIQRTEQGDSAMYLCASSSRDVSSYEQYFGPGTRLTVT.

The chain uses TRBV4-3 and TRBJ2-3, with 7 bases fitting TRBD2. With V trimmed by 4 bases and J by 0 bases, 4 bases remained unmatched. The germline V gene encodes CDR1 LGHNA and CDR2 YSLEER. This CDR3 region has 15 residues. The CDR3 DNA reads TGCGCCAGCAGCCTTGGGACTAAAAGCACAGATACGCAGTATTTT. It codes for CASSLGTKSTDTQYF.

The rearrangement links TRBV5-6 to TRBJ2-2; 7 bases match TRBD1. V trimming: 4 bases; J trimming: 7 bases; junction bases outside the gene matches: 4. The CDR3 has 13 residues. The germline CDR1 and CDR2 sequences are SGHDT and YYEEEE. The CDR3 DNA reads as TGTGCCAGCAGCCATGGGACAGTCGGGGAGCTGTTTTTT. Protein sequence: CASSHGTVGELFF.

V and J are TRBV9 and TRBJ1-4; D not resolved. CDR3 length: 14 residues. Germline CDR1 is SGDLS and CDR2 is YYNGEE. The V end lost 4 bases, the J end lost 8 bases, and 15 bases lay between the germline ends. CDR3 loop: CASSPAVPDEKLFF. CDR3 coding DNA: TGTGCCAGCAGCCCCGCGGTACCCGACGAAAAACTGTTTTTT.

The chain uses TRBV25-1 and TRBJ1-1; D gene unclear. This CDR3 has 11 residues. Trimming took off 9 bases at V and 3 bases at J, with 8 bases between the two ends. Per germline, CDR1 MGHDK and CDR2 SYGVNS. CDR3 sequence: CASRVYTEAFF. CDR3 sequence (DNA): TGTGCCAGTAGGGTGTACACTGAAGCTTTCTTT.

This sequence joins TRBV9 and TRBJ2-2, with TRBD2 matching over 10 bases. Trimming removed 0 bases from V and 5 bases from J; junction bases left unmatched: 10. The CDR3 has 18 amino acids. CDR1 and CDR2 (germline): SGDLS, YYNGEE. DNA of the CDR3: TGTGCCAGCAGCGTAGGCTCTCTAGCGGGAGAGGGGACCGGGGAGCTGTTTTTT. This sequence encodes CASSVGSLAGEGTGELFF.

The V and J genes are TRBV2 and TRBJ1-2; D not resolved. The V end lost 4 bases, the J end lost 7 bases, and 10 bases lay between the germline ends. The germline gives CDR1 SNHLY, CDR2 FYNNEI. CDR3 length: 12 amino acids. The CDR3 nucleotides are TGTGCCAGCAGTGGCGCGGCCAGTGGCTACACCTTC. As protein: CASSGAASGYTF.

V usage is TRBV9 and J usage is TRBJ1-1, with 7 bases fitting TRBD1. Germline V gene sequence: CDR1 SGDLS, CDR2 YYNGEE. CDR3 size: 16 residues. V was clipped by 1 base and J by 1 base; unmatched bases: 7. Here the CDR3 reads CASSVSRDSSNTEAFF. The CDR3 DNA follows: TGTGCCAGCAGCGTAAGCCGGGACAGCTCGAACACTGAAGCTTTCTTT.

CDR3 nucleotide sequence: TGTGCCTGGAGTGTACGTTGGGGGATTGCCGTGATGAACTATGGCTACACCTTC. This translates into CAWSVRWGIAVMNYGYTF. This chain connects TRBV30 to TRBJ1-2; TRBD1 might be the D (5 bases). Germline CDR1 is GTSNPN and CDR2 is SVGIG (reference sequence). The CDR3 consists of 18 residues. Between the trimmed V and J ends, which lost 0 bases and 2 bases, there was a span of 22 bases.

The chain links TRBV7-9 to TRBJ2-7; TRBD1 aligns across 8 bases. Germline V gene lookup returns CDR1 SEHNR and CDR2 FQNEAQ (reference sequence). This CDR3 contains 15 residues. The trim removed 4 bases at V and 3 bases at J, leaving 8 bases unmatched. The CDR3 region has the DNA TGTGCCAGCAGCTCTGGGGACAGGAGATTCTACGAGCAGTACTTC. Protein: CASSSGDRRFYEQYF. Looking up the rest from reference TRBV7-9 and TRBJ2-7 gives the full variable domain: DTGVSQNPRHKITKRGQNVTFRCDPISEHNRLYWYRQTLGQGPEFLTYFQNEAQLEKSRLLSDRFSAERPKGSFSTLEIQRTEQGDSAMYLCASSSGDRRFYEQYFGPGTRLTVT.

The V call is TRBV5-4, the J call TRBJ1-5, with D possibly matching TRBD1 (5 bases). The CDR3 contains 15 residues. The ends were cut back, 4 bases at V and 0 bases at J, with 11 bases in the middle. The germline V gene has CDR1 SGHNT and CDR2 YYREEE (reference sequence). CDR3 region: CASSLGENSNQPQHF. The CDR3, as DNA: TGTGCCAGCAGCCTGGGGGAAAATAGCAATCAGCCCCAGCATTTT.

The CDR3 region is CASSYQGATYAEAFF. CDR3 DNA: TGTGCCAGCAGTTATCAGGGGGCTACGTACGCTGAAGCTTTCTTT. This rearrangement joins TRBV6-5 to TRBJ1-1; TRBD1 matches 8 bases. With V trimmed by 3 bases and J by 6 bases, 9 bases remained unmatched. The CDR3 runs to 15 residues. The germline gives CDR1 MNHEY, CDR2 SVGAGI.

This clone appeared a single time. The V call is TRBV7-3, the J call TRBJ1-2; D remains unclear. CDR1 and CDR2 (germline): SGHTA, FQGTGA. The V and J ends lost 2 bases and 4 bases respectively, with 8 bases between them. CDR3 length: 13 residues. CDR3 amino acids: CASSLWAGYGYTF. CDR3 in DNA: TGTGCCAGCAGCTTATGGGCAGGCTATGGCTACACCTTC.

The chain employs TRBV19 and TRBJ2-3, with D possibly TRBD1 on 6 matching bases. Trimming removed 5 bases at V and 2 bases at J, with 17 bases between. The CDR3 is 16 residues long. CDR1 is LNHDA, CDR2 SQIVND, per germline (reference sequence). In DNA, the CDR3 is TGTGCCAGTAGTCCTCAGGACAGTTTGTTCACAGATACGCAGTATTTT. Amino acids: CASSPQDSLFTDTQYF.

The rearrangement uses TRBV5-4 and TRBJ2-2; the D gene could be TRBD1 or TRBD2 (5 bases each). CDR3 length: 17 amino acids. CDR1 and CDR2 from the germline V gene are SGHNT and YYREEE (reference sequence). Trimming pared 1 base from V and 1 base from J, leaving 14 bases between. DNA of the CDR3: TGTGCCAGCAGCTTGCCTGGGACCCACCTGAACACCGGGGAGCTGTTTTTT. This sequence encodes CASSLPGTHLNTGELFF. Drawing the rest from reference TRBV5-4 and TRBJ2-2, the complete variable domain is ETGVTQSPTHLIKTRGQQVTLRCSSQSGHNTVSWYQQALGQGPQFIFQYYREEENGRGNFPPRFSGLQFPNYSSELNVNALELDDSALYLCASSLPGTHLNTGELFFGEGSRLTVL.

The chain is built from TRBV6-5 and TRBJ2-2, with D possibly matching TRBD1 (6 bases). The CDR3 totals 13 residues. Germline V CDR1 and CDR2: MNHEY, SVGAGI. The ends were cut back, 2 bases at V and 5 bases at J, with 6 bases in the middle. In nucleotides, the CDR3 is TGTGCCAGCAGTTACACAGGGACCGGGGAGCTGTTTTTT. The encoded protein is CASSYTGTGELFF.

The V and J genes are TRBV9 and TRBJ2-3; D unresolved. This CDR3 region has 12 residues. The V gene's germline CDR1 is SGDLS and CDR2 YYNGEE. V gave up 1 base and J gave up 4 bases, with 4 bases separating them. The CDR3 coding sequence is TGTGCCAGCAGCGTAAGGGCAGATACGCAGTATTTT. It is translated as CASSVRADTQYF.

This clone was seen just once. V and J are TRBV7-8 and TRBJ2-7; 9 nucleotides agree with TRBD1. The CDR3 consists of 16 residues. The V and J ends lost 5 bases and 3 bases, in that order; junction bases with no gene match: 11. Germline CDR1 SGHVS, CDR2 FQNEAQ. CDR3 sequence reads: CASSPSTGGLRYEQYF. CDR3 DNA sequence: TGTGCCAGCAGCCCCTCGACAGGGGGGCTGCGCTACGAGCAGTACTTC.

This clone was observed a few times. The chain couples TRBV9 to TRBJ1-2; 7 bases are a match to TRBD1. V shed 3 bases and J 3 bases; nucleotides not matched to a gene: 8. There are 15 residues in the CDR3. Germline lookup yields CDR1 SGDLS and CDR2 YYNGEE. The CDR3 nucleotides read TGTGCCAGCAGCGCCCCCCTACAGGGGTACTATGGCTACACCTTC. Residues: CASSAPLQGYYGYTF.

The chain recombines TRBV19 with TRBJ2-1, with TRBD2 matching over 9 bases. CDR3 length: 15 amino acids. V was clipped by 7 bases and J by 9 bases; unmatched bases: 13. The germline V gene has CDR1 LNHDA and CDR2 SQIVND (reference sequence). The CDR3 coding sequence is TGTGCCAGTACTCATAGCGGGAGTGGGTATACTGAGCAGTTCTTC. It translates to CASTHSGSGYTEQFF.

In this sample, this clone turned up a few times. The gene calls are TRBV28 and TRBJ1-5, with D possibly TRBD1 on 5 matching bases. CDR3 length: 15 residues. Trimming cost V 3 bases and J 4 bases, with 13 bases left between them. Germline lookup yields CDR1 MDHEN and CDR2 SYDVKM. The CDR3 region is CASSLPFDSNQPQHF. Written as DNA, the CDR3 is TGTGCCAGCAGTTTGCCCTTCGACAGTAATCAGCCCCAGCATTTT.

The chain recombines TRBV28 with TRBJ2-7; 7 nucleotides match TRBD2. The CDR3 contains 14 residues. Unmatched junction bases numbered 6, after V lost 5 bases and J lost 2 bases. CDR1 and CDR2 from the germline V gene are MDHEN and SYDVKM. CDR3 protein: CASSLSGVAYEQYF. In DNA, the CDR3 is TGTGCCAGCAGTCTCAGCGGGGTAGCCTACGAGCAGTACTTC.